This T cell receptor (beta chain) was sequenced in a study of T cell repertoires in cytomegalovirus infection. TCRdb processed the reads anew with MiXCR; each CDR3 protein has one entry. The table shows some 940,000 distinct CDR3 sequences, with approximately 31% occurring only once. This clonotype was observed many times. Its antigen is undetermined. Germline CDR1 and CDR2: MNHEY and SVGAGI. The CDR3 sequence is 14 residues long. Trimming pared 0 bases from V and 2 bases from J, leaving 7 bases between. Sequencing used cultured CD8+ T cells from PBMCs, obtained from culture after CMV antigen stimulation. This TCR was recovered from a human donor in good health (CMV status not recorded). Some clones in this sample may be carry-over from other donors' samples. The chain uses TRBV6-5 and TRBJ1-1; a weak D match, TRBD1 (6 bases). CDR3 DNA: TGTGCCAGCAGTTACTCGGGGGCTAACACTGAAGCTTTCTTT. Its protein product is CASSYSGANTEAFF.